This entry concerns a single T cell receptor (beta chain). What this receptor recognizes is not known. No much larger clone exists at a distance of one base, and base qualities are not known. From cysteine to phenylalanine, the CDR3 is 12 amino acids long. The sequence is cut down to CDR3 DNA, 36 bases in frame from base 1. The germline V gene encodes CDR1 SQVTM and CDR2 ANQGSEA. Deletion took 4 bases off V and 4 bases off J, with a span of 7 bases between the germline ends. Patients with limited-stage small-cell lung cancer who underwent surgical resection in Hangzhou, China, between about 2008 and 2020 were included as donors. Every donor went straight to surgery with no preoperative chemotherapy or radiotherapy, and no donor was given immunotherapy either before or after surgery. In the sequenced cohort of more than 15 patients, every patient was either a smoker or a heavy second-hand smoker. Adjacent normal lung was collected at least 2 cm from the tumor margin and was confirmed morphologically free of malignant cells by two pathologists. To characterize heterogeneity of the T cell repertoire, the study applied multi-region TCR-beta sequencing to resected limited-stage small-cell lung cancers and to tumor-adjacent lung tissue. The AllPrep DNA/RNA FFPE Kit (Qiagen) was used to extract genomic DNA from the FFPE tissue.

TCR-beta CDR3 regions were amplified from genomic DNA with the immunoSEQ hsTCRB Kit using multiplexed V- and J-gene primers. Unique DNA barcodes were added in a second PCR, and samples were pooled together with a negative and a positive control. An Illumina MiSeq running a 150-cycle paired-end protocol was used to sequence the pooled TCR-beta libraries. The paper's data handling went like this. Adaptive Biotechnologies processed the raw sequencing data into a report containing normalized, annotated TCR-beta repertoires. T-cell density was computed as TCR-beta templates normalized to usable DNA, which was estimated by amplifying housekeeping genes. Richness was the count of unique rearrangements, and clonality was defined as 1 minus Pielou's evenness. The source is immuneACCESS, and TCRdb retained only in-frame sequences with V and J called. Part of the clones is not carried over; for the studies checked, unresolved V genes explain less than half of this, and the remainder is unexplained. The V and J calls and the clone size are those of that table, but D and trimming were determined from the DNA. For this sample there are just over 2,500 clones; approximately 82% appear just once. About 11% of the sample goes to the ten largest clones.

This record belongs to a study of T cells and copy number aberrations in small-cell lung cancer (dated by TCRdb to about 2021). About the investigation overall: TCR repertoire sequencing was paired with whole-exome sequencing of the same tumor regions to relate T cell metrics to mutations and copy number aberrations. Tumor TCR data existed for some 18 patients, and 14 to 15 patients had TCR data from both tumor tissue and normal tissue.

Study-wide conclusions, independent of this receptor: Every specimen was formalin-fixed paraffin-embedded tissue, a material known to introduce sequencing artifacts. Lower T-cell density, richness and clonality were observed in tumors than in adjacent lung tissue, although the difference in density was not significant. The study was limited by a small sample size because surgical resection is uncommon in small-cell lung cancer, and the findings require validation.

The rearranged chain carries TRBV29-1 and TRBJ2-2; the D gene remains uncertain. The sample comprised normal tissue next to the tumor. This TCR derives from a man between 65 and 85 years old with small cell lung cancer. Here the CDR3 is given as CSVGSGTGELFF. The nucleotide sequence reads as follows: TGCAGCGTTGGTTCGGGCACCGGGGAGCTGTTTTTT.